This T cell receptor (beta chain) was sequenced during a study of blood T cell repertoires in COVID-19 (TCRdb year 2020). Regarding the study in general: The collaborator samples originated in the United States, Italy and Spain and spanned the acute and convalescent phases of COVID-19. The repertoires were released in a freely available public database meant as a resource for research on the immune response to SARS-CoV-2. A de-identified subject ID, COVID-19 status, age in years and sex were almost always included in the sample metadata. Samples came from the ongoing ImmuneRACE study (first 160 participants) plus 1,254 subjects from 6 global collaborators. Where HLA class I and class II types were available, the types were taken from metadata supplied by the sample provider, not from assay-based typing. The material from the prospective study consisted of cDNA or gDNA derived from T cells, B-cell-depleted T cells, or PBMCs. The dataset comprised deeply sampled blood TCRbeta repertoires from subjects exposed to, actively infected with, or recovered from COVID-19.

The paper as a whole reports these results and caveats: The quantity of clinical and demographic metadata differed by source and by participant and was supplied without curation.

There are 16 amino acids in the CDR3, from cysteine to phenylalanine inclusive. The only DNA kept is the CDR3, 48 bases in frame from the first base. The V end gives up 6 bases and the J end 3 bases, leaving 9 bases in the junction not matched to a gene. CDR1 and CDR2 were assigned from the germline V gene as MNHEY and SVGEGT. The collaborating institutions used their own protocols to collect whole blood in K2EDTA tubes. Collaborator samples were shipped for TCRbeta analysis as frozen whole blood, isolated PBMCs, or DNA extracted from either sample type. The immunoSEQ Assay, a bias-controlled multiplex PCR, was used to amplify TCRbeta CDR3 regions from genomic DNA. For the original study's pipeline: The number of nucleated cells in each sample was estimated from the amplification of reference gene primers within the assay. To quantify the absolute abundance of each unique TCRbeta CDR3 rearrangement, sequence reads were collapsed and filtered. Productive Simpson clonality was computed per sample as the square root of Simpson's diversity index over productive rearrangements. Here the immuneACCESS table is served through TCRdb, limited to in-frame sequences with V and J called. Missing clones are a known gap in these copies; in checked studies unresolved V genes cover under half, and the rest lacks a known reason. That table gives V, J and clone size, and the DNA gave D and trimming. This sample lists 90,000 or so clones; 80% to 90% were detected once. The ten top clones hold 1.2% of the sample.

Remarks on this clone: It lacks a known antigen. Base qualities are not recorded, but no much larger clone differs from it by a single base.

The rearranged chain carries TRBV6-2 or TRBV6-3 and TRBJ2-2, with 8 middle bases fitting TRBD1. The receptor comes from a man older than 75 with active or convalescent COVID-19. What was sequenced was peripheral blood. The CDR3 here reads CASSPTGTGYTGELFF. The DNA is as follows: TGTGCCAGCAGCCCCACCGGGACAGGTTACACCGGGGAGCTGTTTTTT.